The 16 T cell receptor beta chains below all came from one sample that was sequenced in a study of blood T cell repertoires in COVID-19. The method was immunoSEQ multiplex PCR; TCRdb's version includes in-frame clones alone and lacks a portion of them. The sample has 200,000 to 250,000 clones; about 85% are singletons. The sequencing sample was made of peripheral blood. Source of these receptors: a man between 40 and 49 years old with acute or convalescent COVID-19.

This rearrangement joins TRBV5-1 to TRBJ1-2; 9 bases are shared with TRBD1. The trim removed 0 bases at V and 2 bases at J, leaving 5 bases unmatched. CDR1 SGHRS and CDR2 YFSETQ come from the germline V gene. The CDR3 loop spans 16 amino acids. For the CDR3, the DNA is TGCGCCAGCAGCTTGGGGGACAGGGAAGGAAACTATGGCTACACCTTC. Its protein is CASSLGDREGNYGYTF.

The CDR3 region has the DNA TGCGCCAGCAGTCTGCGTAGTGTGTGGCAGGGGGTCAATCAGCCCCAGCATTTT. Protein sequence: CASSLRSVWQGVNQPQHF. The V gene is TRBV23-1, the J gene TRBJ1-5, with 7 bases that match TRBD1. TRBV23-1 is marked as an open reading frame, function uncertain. This CDR3 comprises 18 residues. V was clipped by 4 bases and J by 3 bases; unmatched bases: 15.

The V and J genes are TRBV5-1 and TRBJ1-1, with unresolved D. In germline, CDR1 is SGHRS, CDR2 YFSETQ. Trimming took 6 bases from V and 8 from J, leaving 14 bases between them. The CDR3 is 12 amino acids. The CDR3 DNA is TGCGCCAGCAAAGCCGAGGCCGCCGAAGCTTTCTTT. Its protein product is CASKAEAAEAFF.

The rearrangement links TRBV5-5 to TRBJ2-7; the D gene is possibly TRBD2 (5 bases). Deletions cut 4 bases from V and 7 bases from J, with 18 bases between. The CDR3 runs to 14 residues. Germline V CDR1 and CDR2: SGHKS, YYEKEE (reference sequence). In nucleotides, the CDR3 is TGTGCCAGCAGCCCGTGGACTGCCCGCGGGGAGCAGTACTTC. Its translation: CASSPWTARGEQYF.

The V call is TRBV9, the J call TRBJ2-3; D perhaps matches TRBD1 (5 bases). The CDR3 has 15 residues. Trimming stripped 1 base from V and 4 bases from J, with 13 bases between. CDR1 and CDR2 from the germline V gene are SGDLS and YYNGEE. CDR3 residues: CASSVSPGLADTQYF. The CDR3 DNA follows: TGTGCCAGCAGCGTAAGTCCAGGGTTAGCAGATACGCAGTATTTT.

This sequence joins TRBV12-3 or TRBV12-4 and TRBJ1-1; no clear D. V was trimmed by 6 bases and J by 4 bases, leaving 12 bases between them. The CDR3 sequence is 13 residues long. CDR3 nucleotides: TGTGCCAGCAGACCCGGAGCTCTCACTGAAGCTTTCTTT. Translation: CASRPGALTEAFF.

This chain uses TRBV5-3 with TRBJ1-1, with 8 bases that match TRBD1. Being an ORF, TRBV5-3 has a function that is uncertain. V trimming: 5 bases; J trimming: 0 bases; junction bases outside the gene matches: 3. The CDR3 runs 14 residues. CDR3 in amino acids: CARRRTGMNTEAFF. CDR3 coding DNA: TGTGCCAGAAGACGGACAGGGATGAACACTGAAGCTTTCTTT.

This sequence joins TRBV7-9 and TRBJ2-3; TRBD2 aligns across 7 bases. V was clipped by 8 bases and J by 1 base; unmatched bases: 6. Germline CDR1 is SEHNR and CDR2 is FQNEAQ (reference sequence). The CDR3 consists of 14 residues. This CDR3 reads CASGSAGGTDTQYF. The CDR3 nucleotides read TGTGCCAGCGGGTCGGCGGGGGGCACAGATACGCAGTATTTT.

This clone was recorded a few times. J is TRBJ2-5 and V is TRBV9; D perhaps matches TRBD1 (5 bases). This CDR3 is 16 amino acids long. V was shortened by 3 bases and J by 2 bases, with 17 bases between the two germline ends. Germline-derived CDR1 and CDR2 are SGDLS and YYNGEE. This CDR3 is CASSATGTQHQETQYF. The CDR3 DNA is TGTGCCAGCAGCGCCACAGGAACTCAGCATCAAGAGACCCAGTACTTC.

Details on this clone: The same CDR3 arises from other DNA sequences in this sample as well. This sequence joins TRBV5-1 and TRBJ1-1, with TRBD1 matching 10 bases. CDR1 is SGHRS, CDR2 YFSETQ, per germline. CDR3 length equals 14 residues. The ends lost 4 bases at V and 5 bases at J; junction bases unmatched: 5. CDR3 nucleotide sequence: TGCGCCAGCAGCCCCCGACAGGGGGCGACTGAAGCTTTCTTT. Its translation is CASSPRQGATEAFF.

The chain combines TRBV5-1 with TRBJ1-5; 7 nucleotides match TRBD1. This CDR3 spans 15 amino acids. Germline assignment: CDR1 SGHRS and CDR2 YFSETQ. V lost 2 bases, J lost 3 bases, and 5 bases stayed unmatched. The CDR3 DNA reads TGCGCCAGCAGCTTAGGTGACAGGGACAATCAGCCCCAGCATTTT. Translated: CASSLGDRDNQPQHF.

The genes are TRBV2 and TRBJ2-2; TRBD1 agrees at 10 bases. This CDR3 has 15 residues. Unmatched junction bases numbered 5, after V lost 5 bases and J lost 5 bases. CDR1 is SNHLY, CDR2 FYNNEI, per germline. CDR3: CASSSVDRGTGELFF. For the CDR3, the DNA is TGTGCCAGCAGTTCAGTGGACAGGGGGACCGGGGAGCTGTTTTTT.

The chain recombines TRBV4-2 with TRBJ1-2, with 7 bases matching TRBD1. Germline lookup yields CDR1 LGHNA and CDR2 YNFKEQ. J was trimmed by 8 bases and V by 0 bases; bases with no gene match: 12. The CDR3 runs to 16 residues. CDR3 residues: CASSQEQQGNLHGYTF. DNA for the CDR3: TGTGCCAGCAGCCAAGAACAACAGGGGAATTTGCACGGCTACACCTTC.

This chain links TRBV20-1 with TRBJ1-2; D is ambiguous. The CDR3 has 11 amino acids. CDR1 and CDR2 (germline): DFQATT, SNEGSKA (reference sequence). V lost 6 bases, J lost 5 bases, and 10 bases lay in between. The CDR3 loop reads CSASHLYGYTF. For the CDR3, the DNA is TGCAGTGCCTCACACCTTTATGGCTACACCTTC.

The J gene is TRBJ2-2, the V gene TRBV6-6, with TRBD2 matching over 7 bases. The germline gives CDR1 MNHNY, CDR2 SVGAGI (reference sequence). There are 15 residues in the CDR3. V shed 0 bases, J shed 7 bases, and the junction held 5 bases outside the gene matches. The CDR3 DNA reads TGTGCCAGCAGTTACTCGGGACTAACGATCGGGGAGCTGTTTTTT. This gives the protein CASSYSGLTIGELFF.

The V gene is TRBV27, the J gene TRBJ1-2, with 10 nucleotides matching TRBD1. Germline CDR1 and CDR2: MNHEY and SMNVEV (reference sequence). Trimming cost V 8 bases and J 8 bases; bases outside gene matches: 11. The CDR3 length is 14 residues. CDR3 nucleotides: TGTGCCAGCCGGGGGACAGGGGAGGGGGGGGGCTACACCTTC. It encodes CASRGTGEGGGYTF.